This TCR beta chain was captured by sequencing in a study of blood T cell repertoires in COVID-19. This table comes from immunoSEQ multiplex PCR, and its TCRdb copy is limited to in-frame clones, with some not included. The sample contains 330,000 or so clones, roughly 90% of which appear only once. This sequence was found in a young man with COVID-19, enrolled during active disease. Specimen: peripheral blood.

The CDR3 protein is CASSVGGSTEAFF. As DNA, the CDR3 is TGTGCCAGCAGCGTAGGAGGTTCCACTGAAGCTTTCTTT. The gene calls are TRBV9 and TRBJ1-1; D is ambiguous. This CDR3 is 13 amino acids long. Germline values: CDR1 SGDLS, CDR2 YYNGEE. With 0 bases removed from V and 4 bases from J, the gap between germline ends came to 7 bases.